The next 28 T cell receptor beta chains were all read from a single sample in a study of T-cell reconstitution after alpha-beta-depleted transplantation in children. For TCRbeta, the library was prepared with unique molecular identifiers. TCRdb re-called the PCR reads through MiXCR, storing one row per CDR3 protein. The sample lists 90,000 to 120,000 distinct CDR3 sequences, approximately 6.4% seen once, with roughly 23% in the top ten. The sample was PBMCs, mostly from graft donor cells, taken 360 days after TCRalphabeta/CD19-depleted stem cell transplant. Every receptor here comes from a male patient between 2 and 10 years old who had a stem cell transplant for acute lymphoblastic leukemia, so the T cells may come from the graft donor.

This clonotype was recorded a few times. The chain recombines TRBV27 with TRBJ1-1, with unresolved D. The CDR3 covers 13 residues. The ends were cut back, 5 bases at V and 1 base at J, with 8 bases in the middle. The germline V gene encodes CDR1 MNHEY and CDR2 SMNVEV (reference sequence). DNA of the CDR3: TGTGCCAGCAGTCCCTCCCCGAACACTGAAGCTTTCTTT. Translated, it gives CASSPSPNTEAFF.

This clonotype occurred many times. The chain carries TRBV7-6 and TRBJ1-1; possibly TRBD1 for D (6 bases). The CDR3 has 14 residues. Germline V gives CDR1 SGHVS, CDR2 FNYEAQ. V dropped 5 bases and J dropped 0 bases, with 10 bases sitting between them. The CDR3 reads CASSMWTVNTEAFF. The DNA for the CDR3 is TGTGCCAGCAGCATGTGGACAGTGAACACTGAAGCTTTCTTT.

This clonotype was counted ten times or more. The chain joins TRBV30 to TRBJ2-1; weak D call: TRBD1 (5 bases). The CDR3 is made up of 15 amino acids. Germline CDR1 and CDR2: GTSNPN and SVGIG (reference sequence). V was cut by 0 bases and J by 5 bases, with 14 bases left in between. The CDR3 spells CAWSVPGLFNNEQFF. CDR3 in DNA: TGTGCCTGGAGTGTACCAGGGCTGTTCAACAATGAGCAGTTCTTC.

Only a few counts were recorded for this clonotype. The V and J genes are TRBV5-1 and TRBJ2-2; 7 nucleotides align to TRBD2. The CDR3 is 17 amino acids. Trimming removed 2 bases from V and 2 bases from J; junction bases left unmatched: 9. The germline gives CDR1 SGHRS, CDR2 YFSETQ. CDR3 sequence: CASSFKKTSPNTGELFF. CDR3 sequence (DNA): TGCGCCAGCAGCTTCAAAAAGACTAGCCCTAACACCGGGGAGCTGTTTTTT.

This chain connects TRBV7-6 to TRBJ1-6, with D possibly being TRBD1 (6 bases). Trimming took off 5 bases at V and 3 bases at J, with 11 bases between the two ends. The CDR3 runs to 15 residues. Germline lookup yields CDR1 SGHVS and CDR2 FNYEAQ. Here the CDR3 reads CASSPGQSYNSPLHF. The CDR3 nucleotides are TGTGCCAGCAGCCCCGGACAGAGCTATAATTCACCCCTCCACTTT.

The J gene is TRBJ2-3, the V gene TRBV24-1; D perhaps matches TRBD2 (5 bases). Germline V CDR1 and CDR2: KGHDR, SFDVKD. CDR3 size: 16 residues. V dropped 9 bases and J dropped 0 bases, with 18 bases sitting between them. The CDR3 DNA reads TGTGCCACCCCGGGAAACCGGGCGTTTAGCACAGATACGCAGTATTTT. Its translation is CATPGNRAFSTDTQYF.

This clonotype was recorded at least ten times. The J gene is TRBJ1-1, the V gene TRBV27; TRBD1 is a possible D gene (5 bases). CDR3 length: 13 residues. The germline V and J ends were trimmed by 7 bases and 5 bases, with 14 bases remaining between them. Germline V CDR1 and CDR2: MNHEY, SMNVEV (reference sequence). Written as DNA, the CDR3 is TGTGCCAGCACTCCGGGGGGTAGGACTGAAGCTTTCTTT. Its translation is CASTPGGRTEAFF.

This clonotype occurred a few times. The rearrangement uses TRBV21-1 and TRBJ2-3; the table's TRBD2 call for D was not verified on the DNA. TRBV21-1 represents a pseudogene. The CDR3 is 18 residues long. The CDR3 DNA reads TGTGCCAGCAGCAAAGGGGCGTGGGCGGGAGGACACACAGATACGCAGTATTTT. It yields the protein CASSKGAWAGGHTDTQYF.

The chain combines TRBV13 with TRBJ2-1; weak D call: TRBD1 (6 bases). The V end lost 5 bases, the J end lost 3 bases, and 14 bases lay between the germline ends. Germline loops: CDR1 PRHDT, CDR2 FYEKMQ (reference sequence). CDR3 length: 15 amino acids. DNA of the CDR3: TGTGCCAGCAGCCCCGAGACGGACAGCTACAATGAGCAGTTCTTC. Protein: CASSPETDSYNEQFF.

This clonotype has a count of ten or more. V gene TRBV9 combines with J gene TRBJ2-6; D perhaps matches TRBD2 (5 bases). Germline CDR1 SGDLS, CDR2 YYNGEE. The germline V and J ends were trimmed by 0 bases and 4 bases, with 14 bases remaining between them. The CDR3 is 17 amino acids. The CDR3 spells CASSVEAGADGANVLTF. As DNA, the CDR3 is TGTGCCAGCAGCGTAGAGGCAGGAGCGGACGGGGCCAACGTCCTGACTTTC.

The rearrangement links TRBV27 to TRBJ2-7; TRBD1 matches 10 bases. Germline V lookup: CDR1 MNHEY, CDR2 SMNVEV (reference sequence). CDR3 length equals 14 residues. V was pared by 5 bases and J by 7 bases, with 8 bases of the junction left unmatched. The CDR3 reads CASSPRQGAREQYF. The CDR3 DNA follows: TGTGCCAGCAGTCCCCGACAGGGGGCGAGGGAGCAGTACTTC.

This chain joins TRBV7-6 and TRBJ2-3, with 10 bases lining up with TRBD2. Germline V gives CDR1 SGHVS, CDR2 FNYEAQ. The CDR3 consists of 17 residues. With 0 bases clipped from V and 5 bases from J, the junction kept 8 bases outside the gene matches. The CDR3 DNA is TGTGCCAGCAGCTTAGCCCTGTCAGCGGGAGGGGAAGATACGCAGTATTTT. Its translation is CASSLALSAGGEDTQYF.

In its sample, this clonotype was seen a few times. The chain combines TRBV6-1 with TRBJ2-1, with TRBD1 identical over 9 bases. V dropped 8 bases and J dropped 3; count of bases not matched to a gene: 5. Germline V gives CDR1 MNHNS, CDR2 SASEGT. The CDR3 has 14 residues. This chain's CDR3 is CASEETGGYNEQFF. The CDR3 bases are TGTGCCAGCGAAGAGACAGGGGGCTACAATGAGCAGTTCTTC.

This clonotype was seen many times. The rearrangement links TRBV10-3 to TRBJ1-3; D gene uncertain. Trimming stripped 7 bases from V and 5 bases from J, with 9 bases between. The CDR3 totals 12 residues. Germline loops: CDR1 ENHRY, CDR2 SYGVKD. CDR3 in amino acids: CAINGVRNTIYF. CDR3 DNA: TGTGCCATCAATGGGGTCCGAAACACCATATATTTT.

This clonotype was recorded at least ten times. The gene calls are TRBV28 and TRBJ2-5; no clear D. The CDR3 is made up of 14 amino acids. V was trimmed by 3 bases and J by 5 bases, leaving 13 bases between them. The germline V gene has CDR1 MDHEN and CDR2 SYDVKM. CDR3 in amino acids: CASSFARIIETQYF. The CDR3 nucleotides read TGTGCCAGCAGTTTCGCCAGGATCATTGAGACCCAGTACTTC.

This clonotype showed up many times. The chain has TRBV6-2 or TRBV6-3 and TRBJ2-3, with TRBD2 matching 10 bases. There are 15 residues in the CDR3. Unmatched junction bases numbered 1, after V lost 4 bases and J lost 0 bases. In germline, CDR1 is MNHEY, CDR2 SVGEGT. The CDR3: CASSSLAGSTDTQYF. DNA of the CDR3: TGTGCCAGCAGTTCACTAGCGGGGAGCACAGATACGCAGTATTTT.

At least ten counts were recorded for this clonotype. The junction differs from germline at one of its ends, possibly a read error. The CDR3 nucleotides read TGTGCTAGCAGCTTAGCGGTGGCGGGAGGGGCCTACAATGAGCAGTTCTTC. Translated, it gives CASSLAVAGGAYNEQFF. This sequence joins TRBV7-7 and TRBJ2-1; 9 bases line up with TRBD2. Germline CDR1 SSHAT, CDR2 FNYEAQ (reference sequence). This CDR3 is built from 17 residues.

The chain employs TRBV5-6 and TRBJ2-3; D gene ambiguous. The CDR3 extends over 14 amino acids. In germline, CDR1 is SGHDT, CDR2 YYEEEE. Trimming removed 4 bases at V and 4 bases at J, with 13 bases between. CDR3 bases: TGTGCCAGCAGCCCGGCGGCCGGGCCAGATACGCAGTATTTT. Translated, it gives CASSPAAGPDTQYF.

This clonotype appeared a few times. The CDR3 reads CAWKQGALDYGYTF. The CDR3 nucleotides read TGTGCCTGGAAACAGGGGGCACTGGACTATGGCTACACCTTC. The chain joins TRBV30 to TRBJ1-2, with 9 bases fitting TRBD1. The germline V gene encodes CDR1 GTSNPN and CDR2 SVGIG (reference sequence). The CDR3 contains 14 residues. Germline trimming cut 4 bases from V and 3 bases from J; bases unmatched to any gene: 6.

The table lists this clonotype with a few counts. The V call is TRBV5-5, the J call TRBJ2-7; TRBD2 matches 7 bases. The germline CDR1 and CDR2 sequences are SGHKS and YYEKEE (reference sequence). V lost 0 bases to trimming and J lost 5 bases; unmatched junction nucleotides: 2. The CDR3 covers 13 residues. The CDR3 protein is CASSLGRGNEQYF. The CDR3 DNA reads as TGTGCCAGCAGCTTGGGGCGGGGGAACGAGCAGTACTTC.

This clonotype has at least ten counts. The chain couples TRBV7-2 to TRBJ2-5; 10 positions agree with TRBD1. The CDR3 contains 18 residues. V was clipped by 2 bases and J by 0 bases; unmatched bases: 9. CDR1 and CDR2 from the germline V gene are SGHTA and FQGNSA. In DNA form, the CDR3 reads TGTGCCAGCAGCTTACGAGACAGGGGGCCACACTACCAAGAGACCCAGTACTTC. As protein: CASSLRDRGPHYQETQYF.

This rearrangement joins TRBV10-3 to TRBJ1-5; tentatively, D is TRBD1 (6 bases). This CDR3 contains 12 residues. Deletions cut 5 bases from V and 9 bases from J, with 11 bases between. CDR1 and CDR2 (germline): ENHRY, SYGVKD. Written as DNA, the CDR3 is TGTGCCATCAGTCAGGGAGGGGGGCCCCAGCATTTT. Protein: CAISQGGGPQHF.

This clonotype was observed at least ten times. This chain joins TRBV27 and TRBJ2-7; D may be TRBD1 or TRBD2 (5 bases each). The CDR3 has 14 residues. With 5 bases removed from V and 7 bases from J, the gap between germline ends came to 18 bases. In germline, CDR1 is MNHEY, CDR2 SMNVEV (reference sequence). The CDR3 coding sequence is TGTGCCAGCAGTGCCCCGGGGCCATCTAGGGAGCAGTACTTC. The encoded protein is CASSAPGPSREQYF.

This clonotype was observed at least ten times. In DNA, the CDR3 is TGTGCCACCAGTGATTTGACTCCCGGACAGCAGCTAGCCAAAAACATTCAGTACTTC. This sequence encodes CATSDLTPGQQLAKNIQYF. V is TRBV24-1 and J is TRBJ2-4, with D maybe TRBD1 (6 bases). The CDR3 consists of 19 residues. V was pared by 0 bases and J by 0 bases, with 17 bases between. Germline V gene data show CDR1 as KGHDR and CDR2 as SFDVKD.

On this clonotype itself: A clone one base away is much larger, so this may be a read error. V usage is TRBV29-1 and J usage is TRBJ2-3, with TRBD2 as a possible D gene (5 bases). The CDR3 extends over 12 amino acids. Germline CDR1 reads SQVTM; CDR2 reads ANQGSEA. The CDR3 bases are TGCAGAGTGGACGTAGGAGGTGATACGCAGTATTTT. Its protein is CRVDVGGDTQYF.

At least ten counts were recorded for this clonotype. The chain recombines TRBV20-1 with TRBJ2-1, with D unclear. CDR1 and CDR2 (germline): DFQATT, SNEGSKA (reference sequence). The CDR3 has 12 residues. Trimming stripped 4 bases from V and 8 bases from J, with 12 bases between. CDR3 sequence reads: CSAIPPKDEQFF. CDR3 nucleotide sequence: TGCAGTGCTATTCCCCCCAAAGATGAGCAGTTCTTC.

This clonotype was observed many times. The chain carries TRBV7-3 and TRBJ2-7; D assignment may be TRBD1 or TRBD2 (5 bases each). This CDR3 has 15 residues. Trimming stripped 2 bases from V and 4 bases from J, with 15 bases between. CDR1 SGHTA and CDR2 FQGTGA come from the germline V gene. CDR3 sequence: CASSLGAGTKYEQYF. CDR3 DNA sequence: TGTGCCAGCAGCTTAGGAGCAGGGACCAAGTACGAGCAGTACTTC.

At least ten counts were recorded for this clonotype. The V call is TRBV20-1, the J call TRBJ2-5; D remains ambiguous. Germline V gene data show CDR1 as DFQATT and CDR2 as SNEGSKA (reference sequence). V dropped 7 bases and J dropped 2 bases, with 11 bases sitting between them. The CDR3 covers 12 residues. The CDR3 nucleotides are TGCAGTGTCCCACTCGTACAAGAGACCCAGTACTTC. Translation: CSVPLVQETQYF.